This entry lists 16 T cell receptor beta chains sequenced from one sample in a study of blood T cell repertoires in COVID-19 (TCRdb year 2020). Libraries were constructed by the immunoSEQ multiplex PCR assay. Held by TCRdb, this immuneACCESS table contains in-frame sequences only and omits some clones. Under half of the omission traces to an unresolved V gene where checked; the cause of the rest is unknown. This sample is represented by approximately 380,000 clones; approximately 90% of them were singletons. The ten largest clones capture more than 0.95% of the sample. The sample comprised PBMCs or T cells enriched from blood (not recorded which). Every receptor here comes from a woman aged 18-29 years who had recovered from COVID-19.

The gene calls are TRBV29-1 and TRBJ2-7, with TRBD1 identical over 11 bases. Germline V gene data show CDR1 as SQVTM and CDR2 as ANQGSEA. V lost 4 bases to trimming and J lost 2 bases; unmatched junction nucleotides: 10. This CDR3 spans 16 amino acids. CDR3 DNA sequence: TGCAGCGTTGCCGGGACAGGGGGTTTTCTTGCCTACGAGCAGTACTTC. Its translation: CSVAGTGGFLAYEQYF.

The chain couples TRBV13 to TRBJ1-1; possibly TRBD1 for D (5 bases). The CDR3 consists of 14 residues. The germline V gene has CDR1 PRHDT and CDR2 FYEKMQ (reference sequence). The V gene lost 4 bases and the J gene lost 5 bases, with 14 bases spanning the gap. Here the CDR3 reads CASSSGSSGTEAFF. CDR3 sequence (DNA): TGTGCCAGCAGCTCAGGGTCGTCGGGGACTGAAGCTTTCTTT.

This chain links TRBV24-1 with TRBJ2-3, with 7 positions matching TRBD2. The CDR3 covers 15 residues. Germline lookup yields CDR1 KGHDR and CDR2 SFDVKD. V trimming: 3 bases; J trimming: 6 bases; junction bases outside the gene matches: 8. The CDR3 loop is CATSDRTSIFDTQYF. CDR3 DNA sequence: TGTGCCACCAGTGATCGGACTAGTATTTTTGATACGCAGTATTTT.

The chain couples TRBV30 to TRBJ2-7, with 8 bases aligning to TRBD1. The V segment lost 3 bases and the J segment 5 bases; nucleotides outside the gene matches: 12. There are 15 residues in the CDR3. Per germline, CDR1 GTSNPN and CDR2 SVGIG (reference sequence). CDR3 in amino acids: CAWSWEPGQVDEQYF. DNA for the CDR3: TGTGCCTGGAGCTGGGAACCGGGACAGGTCGACGAGCAGTACTTC.

The chain uses TRBV28 and TRBJ2-7; TRBD1 agrees at 7 bases. The CDR3 covers 15 residues. The J segment lost 3 bases and the V segment lost 3 bases, leaving 8 bases of the junction unmatched. CDR1 and CDR2 from the germline V gene are MDHEN and SYDVKM. The CDR3: CASSFGQENDYEQYF. DNA of the CDR3: TGTGCCAGCAGTTTCGGACAGGAAAACGACTACGAGCAGTACTTC. The whole variable domain, remainder taken from reference TRBV28 and TRBJ2-7, is DVKVTQSSRYLVKRTGEKVFLECVQDMDHENMFWYRQDPGLGLRLIYFSYDVKMKEKGDIPEGYSVSREKKERFSLILESASTNQTSMYLCASSFGQENDYEQYFGPGTRLTVT.

This rearrangement joins TRBV20-1 to TRBJ1-5, with a possible D match to TRBD1 (6 bases). The germline gives CDR1 DFQATT, CDR2 SNEGSKA (reference sequence). Trimming removed 3 bases from V and 7 bases from J, with 10 bases in between. The CDR3 runs to 12 residues. CDR3 amino acids: CSASRGKQPQHF. CDR3 coding DNA: TGCAGTGCTAGTAGGGGGAAGCAGCCCCAGCATTTT.

The chain employs TRBV28 and TRBJ1-2; 9 bases are shared with TRBD1. CDR3 size: 16 residues. J lost 2 bases, V lost 5 bases, and 9 bases had no gene match. Germline lookup yields CDR1 MDHEN and CDR2 SYDVKM. As DNA, the CDR3 is TGTGCCAGCAGTAACGGACAGGGGCTAGCAAACTATGGCTACACCTTC. Residues: CASSNGQGLANYGYTF.

The chain is built from TRBV19 and TRBJ1-1, with D tentatively TRBD1 (6 bases). Germline CDR1 reads LNHDA; CDR2 reads SQIVND (reference sequence). V lost 5 bases, J lost 0 bases, and 10 bases lay in between. The length of the CDR3 is 14 residues. This chain's CDR3 is CASSPRGLNTEAFF. The CDR3 bases are TGTGCCAGTAGTCCCAGGGGCCTGAACACTGAAGCTTTCTTT.

J is TRBJ2-1 and V is TRBV5-6, with a possible D match to TRBD2 (5 bases). Germline-derived CDR1 and CDR2 are SGHDT and YYEEEE. The V end lost 4 bases, the J end lost 0 bases, and 14 bases lay between the germline ends. CDR3 length: 16 amino acids. The CDR3 DNA follows: TGTGCCAGCAGCCTCTGGACTCCTAGCTCCTACAATGAGCAGTTCTTC. Amino acid sequence: CASSLWTPSSYNEQFF.

This chain connects TRBV6-1 to TRBJ2-1, with D unresolved. The V gene's germline CDR1 is MNHNS and CDR2 SASEGT. Trimming removed 2 bases from V and 9 bases from J, with 8 bases in between. The CDR3 has 12 amino acids. The DNA for the CDR3 is TGTGCCAGCAGTGAAAGAGCAGGTGAGCAGTTCTTC. It yields the protein CASSERAGEQFF.

The chain employs TRBV19 and TRBJ1-6; no definite D call. CDR1 LNHDA and CDR2 SQIVND come from the germline V gene (reference sequence). Trimming stripped 1 base from V and 0 bases from J, with 7 bases between. The CDR3 consists of 16 residues. The chain's CDR3 is CASSIVGSSYNSPLHF. The CDR3 nucleotides read TGTGCCAGTAGTATAGTTGGGAGCTCCTATAATTCACCCCTCCACTTT.

The chain is built from TRBV7-9 and TRBJ2-2; the match to TRBD2 covers 7 bases. There are 14 residues in the CDR3. CDR1 is SEHNR, CDR2 FQNEAQ, per germline (reference sequence). The V gene end was trimmed by 8 bases and the J gene end by 2 bases; junction bases not matched to a gene: 5. Here the CDR3 reads CASPGGGNTGELFF. In DNA form, the CDR3 reads TGTGCCAGCCCTGGGGGGGGAAACACCGGGGAGCTGTTTTTT.

The chain combines TRBV4-3 with TRBJ1-3; D is uncertain. Germline V gene sequence: CDR1 LGHNA, CDR2 YSLEER. V was clipped by 3 bases and J by 0 bases, with 12 bases between them. CDR3 length: 16 amino acids. The CDR3 sequence is CASSQASGSSGNTIYF. CDR3 DNA sequence: TGCGCCAGCAGCCAGGCGTCGGGGAGCTCTGGAAACACCATATATTTT.

The chain carries TRBV28 and TRBJ2-1, with a weak D call TRBD2 (7 bases). Trimming stripped 1 base from V and 9 bases from J, with 16 bases between. CDR1 and CDR2 from the germline V gene are MDHEN and SYDVKM. The length of the CDR3 is 15 residues. This CDR3 reads CASSLSGGRGTEQFF. For the CDR3, the DNA is TGTGCCAGCAGTTTATCCGGGGGGCGGGGTACTGAGCAGTTCTTC. The variable domain in full, with the rest retrieved from reference TRBV28 and TRBJ2-1, is DVKVTQSSRYLVKRTGEKVFLECVQDMDHENMFWYRQDPGLGLRLIYFSYDVKMKEKGDIPEGYSVSREKKERFSLILESASTNQTSMYLCASSLSGGRGTEQFFGPGTRLTVL.

V and J are TRBV10-3 and TRBJ2-7; D is perhaps TRBD1 (6 bases). V was shortened by 4 bases and J by 3 bases, with 13 bases between the two germline ends. The length of the CDR3 is 14 residues. Germline V gene sequence: CDR1 ENHRY, CDR2 SYGVKD. The chain's CDR3 is CAISVQGPFYEQYF. CDR3 sequence (DNA): TGTGCCATCAGTGTACAGGGACCTTTCTACGAGCAGTACTTC.

This chain connects TRBV9 to TRBJ2-1; tentative D call: TRBD2 (5 bases). In germline, CDR1 is SGDLS, CDR2 YYNGEE. V lost 3 bases and J lost 7, with 17 bases in between. This CDR3 has 15 residues. The CDR3 DNA follows: TGTGCCAGCAGCGGGGCCCCGGGGTTCGCGAATGAGCAGTTCTTC. It translates to CASSGAPGFANEQFF. Using reference TRBV9 and TRBJ2-1 for the parts outside the CDR3, the full variable domain is DSGVTQTPKHLITATGQRVTLRCSPRSGDLSVYWYQQSLDQGLQFLIQYYNGEERAKGNILERFSAQQFPDLHSELNLSSLELGDSALYFCASSGAPGFANEQFFGPGTRLTVL.